The present TCR beta chain was sequenced within a study of blood T cell repertoires in COVID-19. For the study at large: The cDNA or gDNA used as material had been derived from T cells, B-cell-depleted T cells, or PBMCs.

Source study methods: Nucleated cell counts were estimated from reference gene primer amplification. Assay: immunoSEQ multiplex PCR; the TCRdb copy retains only in-frame clones and omits some. V, J and clone size derive from that table, while D and trimming were established from the DNA sequence. Here the sample spans about 190,000 clones, 78% being singletons. The CDR3 runs 13 residues. Per the germline V gene, CDR1 is SGHTA and CDR2 is FQGNSA. Trimming removed 0 bases at V and 6 bases at J, with 5 bases between. The clonotype was recovered from a woman aged 80 or over with active or convalescent COVID-19. The sequenced sample consisted of peripheral blood. The V and J genes are TRBV7-2 and TRBJ2-2; D is unclear. The CDR3 reads CASSLAPAGELFF. DNA for the CDR3: TGTGCCAGCAGCTTAGCGCCGGCCGGGGAGCTGTTTTTT.